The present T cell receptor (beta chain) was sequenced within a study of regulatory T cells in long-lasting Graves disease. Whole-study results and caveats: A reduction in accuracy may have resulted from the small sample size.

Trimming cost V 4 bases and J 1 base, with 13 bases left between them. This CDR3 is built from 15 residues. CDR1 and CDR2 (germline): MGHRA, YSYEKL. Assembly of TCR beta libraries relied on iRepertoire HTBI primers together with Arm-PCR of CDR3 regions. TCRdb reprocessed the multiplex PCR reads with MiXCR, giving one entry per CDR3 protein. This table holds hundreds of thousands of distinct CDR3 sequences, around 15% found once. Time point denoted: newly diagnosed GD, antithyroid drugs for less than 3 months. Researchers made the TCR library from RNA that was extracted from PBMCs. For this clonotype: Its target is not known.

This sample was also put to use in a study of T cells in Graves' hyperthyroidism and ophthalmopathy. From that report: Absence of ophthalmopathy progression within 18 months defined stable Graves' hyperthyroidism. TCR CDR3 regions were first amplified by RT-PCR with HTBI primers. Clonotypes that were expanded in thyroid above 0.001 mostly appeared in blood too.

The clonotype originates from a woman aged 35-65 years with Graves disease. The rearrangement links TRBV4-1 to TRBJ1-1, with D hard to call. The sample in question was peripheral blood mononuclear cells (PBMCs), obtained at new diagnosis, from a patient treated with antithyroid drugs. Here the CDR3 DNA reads TGCGCCAGCAGCCCTACCCAGGCGTCGAACACTGAAGCTTTCTTT. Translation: CASSPTQASNTEAFF.